Here is one T cell receptor (beta chain) with its context. The assay was immunoSEQ multiplex PCR, and TCRdb's table has in-frame clones only and misses some. The top ten clones hold approximately 3.5% of a sample with fewer than 45,000 clones, roughly 87% of them seen once. The data stem from a study of PD-L1 blockade in urothelial cancer. Study-level background: Men with urothelial cancer arising in the bladder made up most of the 29 patients. Investigators checked blood 3 weeks (second dose) and 6 weeks after treatment start. Median T cell yield per blood sample was 140,000 to 150,000 cells.

The CDR3 length is 15 residues. Germline CDR1 SGHRS, CDR2 YFSETQ. V gave up 1 base and J gave up 6 bases; unmatched junction bases: 9. J is TRBJ2-7 and V is TRBV5-1; 8 bases are shared with TRBD2. The sequence came from a man aged 70-80 years with urothelial cancer. The sample was PBMCs, taken around atezolizumab (anti-PD-L1) treatment. In DNA form, the CDR3 reads TGCGCCAGCAGCTTGAAAAGCGGGGGTCGTATCGAGCAGTACTTC. Protein sequence: CASSLKSGGRIEQYF. The full variable domain, with the rest looked up from reference TRBV5-1 and TRBJ2-7, is KAGVTQTPRYLIKTRGQQVTLSCSPISGHRSVSWYQQTPGQGLQFLFEYFSETQRNKGNFPGRFSGRQFSNSRSEMNVSTLELGDSALYLCASSLKSGGRIEQYFGPGTRLTVT.